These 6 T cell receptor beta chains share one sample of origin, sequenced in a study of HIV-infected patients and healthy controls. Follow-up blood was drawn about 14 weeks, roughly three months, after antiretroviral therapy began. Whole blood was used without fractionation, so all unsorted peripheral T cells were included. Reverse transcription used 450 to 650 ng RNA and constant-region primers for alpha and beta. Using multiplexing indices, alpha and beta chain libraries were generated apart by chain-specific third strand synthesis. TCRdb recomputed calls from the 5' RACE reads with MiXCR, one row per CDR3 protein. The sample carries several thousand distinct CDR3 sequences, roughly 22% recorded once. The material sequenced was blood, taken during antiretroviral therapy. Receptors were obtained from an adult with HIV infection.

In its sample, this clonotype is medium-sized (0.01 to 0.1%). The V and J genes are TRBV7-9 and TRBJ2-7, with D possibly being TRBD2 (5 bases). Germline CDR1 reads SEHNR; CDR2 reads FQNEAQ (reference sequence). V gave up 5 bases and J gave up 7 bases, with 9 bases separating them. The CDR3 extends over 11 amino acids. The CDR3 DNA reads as TGTGCCAGCAGCGACTACGAGGAGCAGTACTTC. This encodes CASSDYEEQYF.

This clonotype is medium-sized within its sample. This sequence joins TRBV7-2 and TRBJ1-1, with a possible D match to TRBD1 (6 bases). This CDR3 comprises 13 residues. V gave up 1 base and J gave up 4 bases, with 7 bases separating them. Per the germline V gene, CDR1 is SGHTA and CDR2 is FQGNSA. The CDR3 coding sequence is TGTGCCAGCAGCTTAGACAGGGTCACTGAAGCTTTCTTT. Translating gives CASSLDRVTEAFF.

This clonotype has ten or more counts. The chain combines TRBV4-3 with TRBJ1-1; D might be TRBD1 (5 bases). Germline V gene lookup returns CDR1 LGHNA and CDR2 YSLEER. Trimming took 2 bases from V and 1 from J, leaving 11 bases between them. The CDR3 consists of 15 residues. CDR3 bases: TGCGCCAGCAGCCAACAGGGTATATCGAACACTGAAGCTTTCTTT. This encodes CASSQQGISNTEAFF.

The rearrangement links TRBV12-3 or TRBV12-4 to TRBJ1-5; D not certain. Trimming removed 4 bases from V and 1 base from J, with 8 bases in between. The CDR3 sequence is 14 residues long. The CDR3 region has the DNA TGTGCCAGCAGTTCCTCGGACAGCAATCAGCCCCAGCATTTT. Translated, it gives CASSSSDSNQPQHF.

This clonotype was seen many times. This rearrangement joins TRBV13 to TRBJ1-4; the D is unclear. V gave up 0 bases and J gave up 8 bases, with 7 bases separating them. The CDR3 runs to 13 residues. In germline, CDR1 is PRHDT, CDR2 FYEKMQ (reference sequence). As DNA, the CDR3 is TGTGCCAGCAGCTTAGGGAATGGGGAAAAACTGTTTTTT. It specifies CASSLGNGEKLFF.

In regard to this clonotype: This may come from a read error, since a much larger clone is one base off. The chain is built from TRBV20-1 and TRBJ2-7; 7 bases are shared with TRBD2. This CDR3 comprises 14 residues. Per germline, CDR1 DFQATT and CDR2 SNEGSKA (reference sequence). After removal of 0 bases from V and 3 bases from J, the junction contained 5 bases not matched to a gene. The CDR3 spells CSARDPRGCYEQYF. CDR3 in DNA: TGCAGTGCTAGAGATCCGCGGGGGTGCTACGAGCAGTACTTC.